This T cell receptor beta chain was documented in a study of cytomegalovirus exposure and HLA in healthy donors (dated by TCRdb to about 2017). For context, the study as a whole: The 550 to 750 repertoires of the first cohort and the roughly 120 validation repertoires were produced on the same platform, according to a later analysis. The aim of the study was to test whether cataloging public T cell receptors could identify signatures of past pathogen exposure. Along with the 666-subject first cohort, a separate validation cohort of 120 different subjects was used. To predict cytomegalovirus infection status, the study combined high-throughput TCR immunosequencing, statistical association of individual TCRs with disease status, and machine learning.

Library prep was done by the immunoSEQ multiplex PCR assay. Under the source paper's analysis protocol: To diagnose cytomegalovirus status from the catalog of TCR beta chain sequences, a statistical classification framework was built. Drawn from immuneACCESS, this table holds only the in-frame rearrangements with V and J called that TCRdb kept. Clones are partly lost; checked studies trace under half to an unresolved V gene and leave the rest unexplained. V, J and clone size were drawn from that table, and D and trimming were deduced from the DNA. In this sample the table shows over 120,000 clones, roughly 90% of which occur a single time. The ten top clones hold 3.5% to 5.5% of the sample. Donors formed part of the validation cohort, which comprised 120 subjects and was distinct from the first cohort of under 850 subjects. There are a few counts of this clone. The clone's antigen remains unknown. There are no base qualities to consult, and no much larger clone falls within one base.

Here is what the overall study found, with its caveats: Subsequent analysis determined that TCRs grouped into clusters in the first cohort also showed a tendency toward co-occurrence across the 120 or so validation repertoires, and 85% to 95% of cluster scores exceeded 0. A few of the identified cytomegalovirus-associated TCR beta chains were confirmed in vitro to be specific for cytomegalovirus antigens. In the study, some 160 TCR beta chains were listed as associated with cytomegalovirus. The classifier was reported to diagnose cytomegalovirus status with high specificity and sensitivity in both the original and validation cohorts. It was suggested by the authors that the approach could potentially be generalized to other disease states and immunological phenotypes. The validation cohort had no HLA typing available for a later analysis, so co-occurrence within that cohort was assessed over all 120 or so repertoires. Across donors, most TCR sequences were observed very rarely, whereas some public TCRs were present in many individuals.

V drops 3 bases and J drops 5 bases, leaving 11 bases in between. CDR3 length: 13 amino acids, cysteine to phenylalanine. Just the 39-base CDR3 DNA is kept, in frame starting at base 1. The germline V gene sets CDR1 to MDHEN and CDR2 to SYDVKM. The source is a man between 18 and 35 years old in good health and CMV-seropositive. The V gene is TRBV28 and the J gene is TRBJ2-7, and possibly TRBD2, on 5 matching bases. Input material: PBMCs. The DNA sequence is TGTGCCAGCAGTTTCCGGGGTGGTGACGAGCAGTACTTC. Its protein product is CASSFRGGDEQYF.